This TCR beta chain was obtained from a study of T-cell memory formation after mild COVID-19. Study-wide findings and caveats: While clones contracting from day 15 to 85 were balanced between CD4 and CD8, later expanders leaned CD4+.

CDR1 and CDR2 (germline): SGHTA, FQGNSA. The CDR3 is 14 residues long. Comments on this clonotype: Its antigen remains unknown. Mismatch with germline at one junction end may stem from a read error.

TCR alpha and TCR beta cDNA libraries with sample barcodes and UMIs came from 5'RACE using constant-segment primers. TCRdb reprocessed the 5' RACE reads via MiXCR and lists one record per CDR3 protein. Of fewer than 250,000 distinct CDR3 sequences in the sample, 10% were seen once. The chain couples TRBV7-2 to TRBJ2-3; a possible D gene is TRBD1 (7 bases). The specimen was PBMCs or a T cell subset sorted from them (not recorded which). The sequence derives from a man younger than 35 who had mild COVID-19 (a few samples of this study predate the infection). Cell type and time point are not known. CDR3 in amino acids: CASRLGGGKDTQYF. The DNA for the CDR3 is TGTGCCAGCAGATTAGGGGGCGGGAAAGATACGCAGTATTTT.